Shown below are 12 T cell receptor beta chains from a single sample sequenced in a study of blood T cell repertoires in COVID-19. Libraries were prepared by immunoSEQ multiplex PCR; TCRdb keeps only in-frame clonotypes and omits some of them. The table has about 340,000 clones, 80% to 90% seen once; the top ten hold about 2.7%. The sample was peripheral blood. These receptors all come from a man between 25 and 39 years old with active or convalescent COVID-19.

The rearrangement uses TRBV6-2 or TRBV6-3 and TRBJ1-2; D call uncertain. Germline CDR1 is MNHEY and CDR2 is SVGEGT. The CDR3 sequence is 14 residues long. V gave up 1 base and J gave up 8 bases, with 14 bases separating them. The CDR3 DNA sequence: TGTGCCAGCAGTTACTGGGCCTCCGCTGTGGGCTACACCTTC. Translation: CASSYWASAVGYTF.

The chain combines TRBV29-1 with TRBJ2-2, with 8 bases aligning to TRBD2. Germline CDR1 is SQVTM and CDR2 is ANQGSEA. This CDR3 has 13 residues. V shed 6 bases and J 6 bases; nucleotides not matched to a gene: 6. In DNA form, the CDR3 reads TGCAGCGTCGGGGGGGCGTCGGCCGGGGAGCTGTTTTTT. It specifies CSVGGASAGELFF.

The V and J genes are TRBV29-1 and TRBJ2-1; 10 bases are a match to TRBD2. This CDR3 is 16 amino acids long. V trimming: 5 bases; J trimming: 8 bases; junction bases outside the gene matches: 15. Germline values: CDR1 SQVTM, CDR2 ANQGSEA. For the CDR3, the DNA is TGCAGCGTTCAGGGCCGGCTAGCGGGAGATCCGGATGAGCAGTTCTTC. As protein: CSVQGRLAGDPDEQFF.

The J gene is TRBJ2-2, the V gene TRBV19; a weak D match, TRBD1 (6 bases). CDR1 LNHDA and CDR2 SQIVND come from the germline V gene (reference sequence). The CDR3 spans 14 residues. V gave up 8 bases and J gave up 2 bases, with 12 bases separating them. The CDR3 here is CASRTAYNTGELFF. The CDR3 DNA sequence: TGTGCCAGTCGGACAGCTTATAACACCGGGGAGCTGTTTTTT.

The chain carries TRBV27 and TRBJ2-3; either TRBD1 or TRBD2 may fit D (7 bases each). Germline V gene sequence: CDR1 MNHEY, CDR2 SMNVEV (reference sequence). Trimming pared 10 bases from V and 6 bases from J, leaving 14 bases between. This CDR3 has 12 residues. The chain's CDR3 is CATRGGWDTQYF. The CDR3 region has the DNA TGTGCCACCAGGGGGGGGTGGGATACGCAGTATTTT.

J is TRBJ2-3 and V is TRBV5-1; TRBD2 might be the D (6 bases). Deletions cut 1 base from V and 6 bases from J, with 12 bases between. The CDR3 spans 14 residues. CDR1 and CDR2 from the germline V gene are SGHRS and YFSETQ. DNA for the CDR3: TGCGCCAGCAGCTTGTACTCGGAGGGGGATACGCAGTATTTT. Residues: CASSLYSEGDTQYF.

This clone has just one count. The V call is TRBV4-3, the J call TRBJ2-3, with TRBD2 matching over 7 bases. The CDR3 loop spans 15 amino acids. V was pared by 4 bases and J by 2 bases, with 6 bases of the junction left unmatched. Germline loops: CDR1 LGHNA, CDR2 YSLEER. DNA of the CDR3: TGCGCCAGCAGCCGAACCCTAGCGGCCACAGATACGCAGTATTTT. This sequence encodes CASSRTLAATDTQYF.

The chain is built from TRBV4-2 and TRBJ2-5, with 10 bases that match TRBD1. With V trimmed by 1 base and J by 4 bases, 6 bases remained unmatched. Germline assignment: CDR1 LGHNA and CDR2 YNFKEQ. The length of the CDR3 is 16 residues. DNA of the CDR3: TGTGCCAGCAGCCAAGCCACGGGACAGGGGTTAGAGACCCAGTACTTC. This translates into CASSQATGQGLETQYF.

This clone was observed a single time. The CDR3 nucleotides read TGTGCCAGCAGTTTCTCGGCAGCGGGGGGAGGCACAGATACGCAGTATTTT. Translation: CASSFSAAGGGTDTQYF. This chain uses TRBV28 with TRBJ2-3; TRBD2 matches 9 bases. This CDR3 is built from 17 residues. Germline loops: CDR1 MDHEN, CDR2 SYDVKM. J was trimmed by 1 base and V by 3 bases; bases with no gene match: 8. Filled out from reference TRBV28 and TRBJ2-3, the complete variable domain reads DVKVTQSSRYLVKRTGEKVFLECVQDMDHENMFWYRQDPGLGLRLIYFSYDVKMKEKGDIPEGYSVSREKKERFSLILESASTNQTSMYLCASSFSAAGGGTDTQYFGPGTRLTVL.

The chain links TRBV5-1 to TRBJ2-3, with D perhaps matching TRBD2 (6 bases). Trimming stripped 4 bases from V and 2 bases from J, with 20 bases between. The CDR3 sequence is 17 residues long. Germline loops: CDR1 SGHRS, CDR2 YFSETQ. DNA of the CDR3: TGCGCCAGCAGCCTACGACTAGGCACCCCCTCCACAGATACGCAGTATTTT. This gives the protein CASSLRLGTPSTDTQYF.

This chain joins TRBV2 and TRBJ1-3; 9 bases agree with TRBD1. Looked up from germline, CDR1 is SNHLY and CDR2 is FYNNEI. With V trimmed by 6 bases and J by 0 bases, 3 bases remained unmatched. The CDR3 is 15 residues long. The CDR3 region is CASRDRGHSGNTIYF. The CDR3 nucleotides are TGTGCCAGCAGGGACAGGGGTCACTCTGGAAACACCATATATTTT.

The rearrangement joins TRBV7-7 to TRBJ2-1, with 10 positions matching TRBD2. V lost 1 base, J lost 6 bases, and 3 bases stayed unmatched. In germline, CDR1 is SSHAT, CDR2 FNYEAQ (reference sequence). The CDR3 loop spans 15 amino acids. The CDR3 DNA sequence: TGTGCCAGCAGCTTAGGGCTAGCGGGAGTCAATGAGCAGTTCTTC. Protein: CASSLGLAGVNEQFF.